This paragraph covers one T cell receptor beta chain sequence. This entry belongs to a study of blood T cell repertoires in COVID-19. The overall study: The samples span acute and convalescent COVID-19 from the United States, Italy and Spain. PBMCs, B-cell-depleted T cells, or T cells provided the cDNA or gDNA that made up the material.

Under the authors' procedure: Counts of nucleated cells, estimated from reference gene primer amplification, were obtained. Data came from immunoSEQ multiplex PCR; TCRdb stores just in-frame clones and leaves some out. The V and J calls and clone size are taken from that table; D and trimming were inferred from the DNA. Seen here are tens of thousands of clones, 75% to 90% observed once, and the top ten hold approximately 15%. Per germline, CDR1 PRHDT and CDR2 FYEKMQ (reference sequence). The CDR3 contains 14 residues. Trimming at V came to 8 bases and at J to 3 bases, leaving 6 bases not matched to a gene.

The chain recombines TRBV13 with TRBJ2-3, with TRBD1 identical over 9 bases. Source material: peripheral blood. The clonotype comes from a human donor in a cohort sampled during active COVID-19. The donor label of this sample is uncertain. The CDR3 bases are TGTGCCAGCCGTAAGACAGGGGGAACAGATACGCAGTATTTT. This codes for CASRKTGGTDTQYF.